Listed here are 27 T cell receptor beta chains from one sample, sequenced in a study of control samples from healthy donors and cancer patients. The data were produced by immunoSEQ multiplex PCR, yet TCRdb's version contains in-frame clones alone and is incomplete. The table has 150,000 or so clones, almost 90% seen once; the top ten hold 1.5% to 2%. The sequenced material came from blood. The origin of the receptors is a man younger than 35 in good health.

This rearrangement joins TRBV24-1 to TRBJ2-5; 7 nucleotides align to TRBD2. In germline, CDR1 is KGHDR, CDR2 SFDVKD. V lost 4 bases to trimming and J lost 0 bases; unmatched junction nucleotides: 7. The CDR3 runs 16 residues. The CDR3: CATSDPLGGYQETQYF. The CDR3 DNA reads as TGTGCCACCAGTGACCCGCTGGGGGGGTACCAAGAGACCCAGTACTTC.

This chain connects TRBV30 to TRBJ1-1; no firm D call. The CDR3 sequence is 13 residues long. With 2 bases removed from V and 0 bases from J, the gap between germline ends came to 7 bases. Per the germline V gene, CDR1 is GTSNPN and CDR2 is SVGIG (reference sequence). The CDR3 loop reads CAWSPQVNTEAFF. The CDR3 DNA reads TGTGCCTGGAGTCCTCAGGTGAACACTGAAGCTTTCTTT.

This clone was recorded once. CDR3: CASSVAVSGGVNNEQFF. In DNA form, the CDR3 reads TGTGCCAGCAGCGTAGCAGTTAGCGGGGGGGTCAACAATGAGCAGTTCTTC. The rearrangement links TRBV9 to TRBJ2-1; 11 bases fit TRBD2. The V segment lost 0 bases and the J segment 5 bases; nucleotides outside the gene matches: 7. The CDR3 spans 17 residues. Germline values: CDR1 SGDLS, CDR2 YYNGEE.

The chain carries TRBV6-2 or TRBV6-3 and TRBJ2-1, with D possibly being TRBD2 (7 bases). Deletions cut 2 bases from V and 3 bases from J, with 20 bases between. Germline V gene data show CDR1 as MNHEY and CDR2 as SVGEGT. CDR3 length: 18 residues. The CDR3 loop reads CASSYLQRGGLVYNEQFF. The CDR3 region has the DNA TGTGCCAGCAGTTACCTTCAAAGGGGGGGCCTTGTCTACAATGAGCAGTTCTTC.

Here the CDR3 DNA reads TGTGCCAGCAGCTTGGCCTGGGGGTCTGGGGCCAACGTCCTGACTTTC. Amino acids: CASSLAWGSGANVLTF. The V gene is TRBV5-4, the J gene TRBJ2-6, with D perhaps TRBD1 or TRBD2 (5 bases each). CDR1 is SGHNT and CDR2 is YYREEE in the germline V gene (reference sequence). V shed 0 bases and J shed 1 base, with 8 bases lying between them. This CDR3 is 16 amino acids long.

The chain combines TRBV4-1 with TRBJ2-4, with 11 bases lining up with TRBD1. The CDR3 totals 15 residues. V lost 1 base, J lost 8 bases, and 4 bases stayed unmatched. CDR1 and CDR2 (germline): MGHRA, YSYEKL. CDR3 sequence (DNA): TGCGCCAGCAGCCAAGTCGGGACAGGGGGAGACATTCAGTACTTC. Translating gives CASSQVGTGGDIQYF.

CDR3 sequence (DNA): TGTGCCAGCAGCGCCGCCCAGACTGGGAACCACAATGAGCAGTTCTTC. This gives the protein CASSAAQTGNHNEQFF. J is TRBJ2-1 and V is TRBV9; D is undetermined. The germline V gene has CDR1 SGDLS and CDR2 YYNGEE. This CDR3 contains 16 residues. The V end was cut by 3 bases, the J end by 5 bases, with 18 bases between.

Concerning this clone: The sample holds other DNA sequences that translate to the same CDR3. DNA of the CDR3: TGTGCCAGCAGCGATGGGACAGGCAGGCATGAAAAACTGTTTTTT. Translation: CASSDGTGRHEKLFF. This sequence joins TRBV9 and TRBJ1-4; 8 nucleotides line up with TRBD1. The CDR3 sequence is 15 residues long. V lost 3 bases, J lost 6 bases, and 7 bases stayed unmatched. The V gene's germline CDR1 is SGDLS and CDR2 YYNGEE.

CDR3: CASSLIGGLDGYTF. The CDR3 DNA is TGTGCCAGCAGTTTAATCGGAGGGCTCGATGGCTACACCTTC. The V call is TRBV27, the J call TRBJ1-2; D uncertain. Germline V lookup: CDR1 MNHEY, CDR2 SMNVEV (reference sequence). V was clipped by 2 bases and J by 6 bases, with 13 bases between them. This CDR3 is 14 amino acids long.

The chain employs TRBV20-1 and TRBJ2-7; perhaps TRBD2 as D (5 bases). This CDR3 has 11 amino acids. Trimming left V 3 bases short and J 4 bases short, with 7 bases between. The germline gives CDR1 DFQATT, CDR2 SNEGSKA (reference sequence). The CDR3 DNA follows: TGCAGTGCTAGTACGGGGTACGAGCAGTACTTC. It translates to CSASTGYEQYF.

This chain uses TRBV6-6 with TRBJ2-5, with D hard to call. V was trimmed by 8 bases and J by 0 bases, leaving 10 bases between them. This CDR3 comprises 13 residues. Germline assignment: CDR1 MNHNY and CDR2 SVGAGI (reference sequence). The CDR3 nucleotides read TGTGCCAGCTCCCTGGGCCACCAAGAGACCCAGTACTTC. It specifies CASSLGHQETQYF.

The chain uses TRBV7-6 and TRBJ1-1; D remains unclear. Trimming stripped 5 bases from V and 4 bases from J, with 11 bases between. The CDR3 length is 13 residues. Germline V CDR1 and CDR2: SGHVS, FNYEAQ. CDR3: CASSQALGTEAFF. CDR3 nucleotide sequence: TGTGCCAGCAGCCAGGCGTTGGGCACTGAAGCTTTCTTT.

The chain uses TRBV6-5 and TRBJ1-4; 9 bases fit TRBD1. J was trimmed by 6 bases and V by 4 bases; bases with no gene match: 3. There are 14 residues in the CDR3. Germline CDR1 MNHEY, CDR2 SVGAGI. CDR3 DNA: TGTGCCAGCAGTTTGACAGGGGGGGATGAAAAACTGTTTTTT. Residues: CASSLTGGDEKLFF.

This chain joins TRBV19 and TRBJ2-1; D may correspond to TRBD1 or TRBD2 (5 bases each). The CDR3 runs to 15 residues. The V and J ends lost 10 bases and 0 bases respectively, with 16 bases between them. Germline-derived CDR1 and CDR2 are LNHDA and SQIVND (reference sequence). CDR3 in amino acids: CATSEGTSSYNEQFF. The CDR3 DNA is TGTGCCACTTCCGAGGGGACCAGCTCCTACAATGAGCAGTTCTTC.

The rearrangement links TRBV5-1 to TRBJ1-2; D is ambiguous. Germline V gene lookup returns CDR1 SGHRS and CDR2 YFSETQ. The V end lost 7 bases, the J end lost 1 base, and 11 bases lay between the germline ends. CDR3 length: 13 amino acids. The CDR3: CASAFGVNYGYTF. In DNA form, the CDR3 reads TGCGCCAGCGCTTTCGGGGTTAACTATGGCTACACCTTC.

CDR3 in amino acids: CASSLRDSPLHF. The CDR3, as DNA: TGTGCCAGCAGTTTACGAGATTCACCCCTCCACTTT. This chain joins TRBV27 and TRBJ1-6; D not certain. This CDR3 is 12 amino acids long. V was pared by 2 bases and J by 8 bases, with 4 bases between. The germline CDR1 and CDR2 sequences are MNHEY and SMNVEV (reference sequence).

The V gene is TRBV7-8, the J gene TRBJ2-1, with D tentatively TRBD2 (5 bases). With 5 bases removed from V and 4 bases from J, the gap between germline ends came to 21 bases. Germline CDR1 is SGHVS and CDR2 is FQNEAQ. This CDR3 comprises 17 residues. CDR3 nucleotides: TGTGCCAGCAGCCTTAGATCGGGGAAAGGAGCATACAATGAGCAGTTCTTC. Translated, it gives CASSLRSGKGAYNEQFF.

V and J are TRBV7-2 and TRBJ1-5; D possibly corresponds to TRBD1 (6 bases). Trimming left V 5 bases short and J 6 bases short, with 17 bases between. The CDR3 is made up of 15 amino acids. Germline CDR1 reads SGHTA; CDR2 reads FQGNSA. The chain's CDR3 is CASSVSWGAGQPQHF. The CDR3 DNA reads TGTGCCAGCAGCGTCTCTTGGGGGGCGGGTCAGCCCCAGCATTTT.

The V and J genes are TRBV28 and TRBJ1-2; D is ambiguous. There are 13 residues in the CDR3. The germline CDR1 and CDR2 sequences are MDHEN and SYDVKM. V lost 3 bases and J 2 bases, leaving 7 bases between the germline ends. The CDR3 loop is CASSFKGNYGYTF. CDR3 nucleotide sequence: TGTGCCAGCAGTTTCAAGGGCAACTATGGCTACACCTTC.

The genes are TRBV20-1 and TRBJ2-3; D gene uncertain. The V end lost 4 bases, the J end lost 4 bases, and 6 bases lay between the germline ends. The germline V gene encodes CDR1 DFQATT and CDR2 SNEGSKA (reference sequence). The CDR3 consists of 11 residues. CDR3 region: CSANGADTQYF. The DNA of the CDR3 is TGCAGTGCTAATGGGGCAGATACGCAGTATTTT.

The chain uses TRBV19 and TRBJ1-1, with a weak D call TRBD1 (6 bases). Germline CDR1 reads LNHDA; CDR2 reads SQIVND (reference sequence). V lost 3 bases and J lost 8, with 13 bases in between. This CDR3 has 13 amino acids. CDR3: CASSIGGRGEAFF. CDR3 DNA: TGTGCCAGTAGTATCGGTGGCAGGGGAGAAGCTTTCTTT.

The chain links TRBV13 to TRBJ1-2; D uncertain. This CDR3 spans 14 amino acids. V was cut by 5 bases and J by 2 bases, with 12 bases left in between. Germline-derived CDR1 and CDR2 are PRHDT and FYEKMQ (reference sequence). The CDR3 DNA is TGTGCCAGCAGCCCAGCTGCAGAAAACTATGGCTACACCTTC. This sequence encodes CASSPAAENYGYTF.

The chain combines TRBV2 with TRBJ2-3; 9 bases fit TRBD2. The CDR3 is 14 residues long. Losses at the gene ends were 4 bases for V and 4 bases for J; bases not matched to a gene: 3. Germline values: CDR1 SNHLY, CDR2 FYNNEI. In DNA form, the CDR3 reads TGTGCCAGCAGTGTGGGACTAGCCCCAGATACGCAGTATTTT. Its translation is CASSVGLAPDTQYF.

The CDR3 is CASSLASRSSYEQYF. CDR3 DNA: TGTGCCAGCAGCTTGGCTAGCAGGAGCTCCTACGAGCAGTACTTC. The chain employs TRBV5-5 and TRBJ2-7; tentative D call: TRBD2 (5 bases). Trimming removed 0 bases at V and 0 bases at J, with 10 bases between. In germline, CDR1 is SGHKS, CDR2 YYEKEE (reference sequence). The CDR3 totals 15 residues.

The gene calls are TRBV10-3 and TRBJ2-1, with a tentative D call TRBD2 (6 bases). The V gene lost 5 bases and the J gene lost 0 bases, with 11 bases spanning the gap. The CDR3 runs to 15 residues. Germline loops: CDR1 ENHRY, CDR2 SYGVKD. The CDR3 loop reads CAISRGLSSYNEQFF. The CDR3 region has the DNA TGTGCCATCAGTCGGGGGTTAAGCTCCTACAATGAGCAGTTCTTC.

The chain is built from TRBV7-2 and TRBJ2-3, with no clear D. The CDR3 contains 13 residues. Germline V gene sequence: CDR1 SGHTA, CDR2 FQGNSA. V dropped 6 bases and J dropped 7 bases, with 14 bases sitting between them. The CDR3 here is CASSQTPGYTQYF. DNA for the CDR3: TGTGCCAGCAGTCAGACCCCGGGCTATACGCAGTATTTT.

The rearrangement joins TRBV6-5 to TRBJ2-5; no definite D call. The CDR3 runs to 14 residues. Germline CDR1 is MNHEY and CDR2 is SVGAGI. V was shortened by 6 bases and J by 7 bases, with 18 bases between the two germline ends. CDR3 in DNA: TGTGCCAGCAGCGGACGGGCCTGGGGTGGGACCCAGTACTTC. Amino acids: CASSGRAWGGTQYF.